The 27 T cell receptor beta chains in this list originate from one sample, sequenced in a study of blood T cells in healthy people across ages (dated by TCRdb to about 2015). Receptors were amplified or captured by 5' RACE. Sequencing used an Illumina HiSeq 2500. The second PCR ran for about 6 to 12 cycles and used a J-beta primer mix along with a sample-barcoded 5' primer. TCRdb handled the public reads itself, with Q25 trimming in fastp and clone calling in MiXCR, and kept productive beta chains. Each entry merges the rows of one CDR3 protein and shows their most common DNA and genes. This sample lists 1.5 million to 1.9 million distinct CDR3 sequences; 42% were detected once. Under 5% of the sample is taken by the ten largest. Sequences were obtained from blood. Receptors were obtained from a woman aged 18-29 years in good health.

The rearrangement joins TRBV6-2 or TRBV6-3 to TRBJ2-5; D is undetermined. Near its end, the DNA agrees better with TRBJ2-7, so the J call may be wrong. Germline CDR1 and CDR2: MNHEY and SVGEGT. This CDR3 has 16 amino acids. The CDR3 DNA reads TGTGCCAGCAGTTACGGATCCGGGTCCTTTCCTCTCGAGCAGTACTTC. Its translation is CASSYGSGSFPLEQYF.

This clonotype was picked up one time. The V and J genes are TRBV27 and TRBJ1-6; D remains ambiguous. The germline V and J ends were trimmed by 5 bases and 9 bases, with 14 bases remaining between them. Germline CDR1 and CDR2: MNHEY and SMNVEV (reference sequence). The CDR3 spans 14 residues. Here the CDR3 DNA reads TGTGCCAGCAGTGTGTCGGCCCTCTTTTCACCCCTCCACTTT. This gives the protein CASSVSALFSPLHF.

The DNA of the CDR3 is TGTGCCAGCAGTGGGTGGGATGAGCAGTACTTC. Translated, it gives CASSGWDEQYF. The V and J genes are TRBV6-1 and TRBJ2-5; D unresolved. V was trimmed by 4 bases and J by 11 bases, leaving 11 bases between them. Germline values: CDR1 MNHNS, CDR2 SASEGT. The CDR3 loop spans 11 amino acids.

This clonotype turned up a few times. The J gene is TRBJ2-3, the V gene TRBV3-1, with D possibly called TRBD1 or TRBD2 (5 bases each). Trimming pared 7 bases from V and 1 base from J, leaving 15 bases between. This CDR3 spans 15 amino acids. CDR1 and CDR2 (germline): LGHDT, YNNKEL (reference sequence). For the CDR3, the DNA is TGTGCCAGCACCTTTGATCTGGGGGGCACAGATACGCAGTATTTT. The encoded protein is CASTFDLGGTDTQYF.

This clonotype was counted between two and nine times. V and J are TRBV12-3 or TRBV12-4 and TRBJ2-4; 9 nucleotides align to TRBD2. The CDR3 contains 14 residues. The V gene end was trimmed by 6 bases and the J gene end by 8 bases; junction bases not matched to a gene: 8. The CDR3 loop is CASSPTSGGDIQYF. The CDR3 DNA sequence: TGTGCCAGCAGCCCGACTAGCGGAGGGGACATTCAGTACTTC.

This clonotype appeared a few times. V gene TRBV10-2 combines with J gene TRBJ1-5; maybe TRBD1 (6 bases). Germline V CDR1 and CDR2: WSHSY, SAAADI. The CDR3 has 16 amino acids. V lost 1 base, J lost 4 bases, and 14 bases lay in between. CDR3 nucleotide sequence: TGCGCCAGCAGTGAGTGGGGGGGCGCTGGGAATCAGCCCCAGCATTTT. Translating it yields CASSEWGGAGNQPQHF.

CDR3 DNA: TGTGCCAGCAGTGAAACCCCCTCTGGCTACACCTTC. Protein: CASSETPSGYTF. The chain employs TRBV25-1 and TRBJ1-2; D uncertain. The CDR3 consists of 12 residues. Germline V gene lookup returns CDR1 MGHDK and CDR2 SYGVNS. V gave up 2 bases and J gave up 7 bases, with 8 bases separating them.

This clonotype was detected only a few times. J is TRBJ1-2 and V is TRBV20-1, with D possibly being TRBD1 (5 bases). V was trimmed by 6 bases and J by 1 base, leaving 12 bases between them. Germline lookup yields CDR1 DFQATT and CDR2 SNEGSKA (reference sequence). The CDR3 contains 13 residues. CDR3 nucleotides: TGCAGTGCGGGGCTGACTCTTAACTATGGCTACACCTTC. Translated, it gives CSAGLTLNYGYTF.

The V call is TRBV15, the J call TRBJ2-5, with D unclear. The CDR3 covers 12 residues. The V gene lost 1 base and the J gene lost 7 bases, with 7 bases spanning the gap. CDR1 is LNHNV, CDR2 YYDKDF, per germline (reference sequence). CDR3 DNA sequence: TGTGCCACCAGCAGAGGAAGACCGACCCAGTACTTC. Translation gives CATSRGRPTQYF.

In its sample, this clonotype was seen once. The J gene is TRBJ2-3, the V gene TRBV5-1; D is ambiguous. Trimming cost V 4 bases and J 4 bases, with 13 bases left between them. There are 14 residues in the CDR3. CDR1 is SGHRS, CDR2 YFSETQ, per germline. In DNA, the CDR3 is TGCGCCAGCAGCCCCCGCGTTTCCCCAGATACGCAGTATTTT. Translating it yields CASSPRVSPDTQYF.

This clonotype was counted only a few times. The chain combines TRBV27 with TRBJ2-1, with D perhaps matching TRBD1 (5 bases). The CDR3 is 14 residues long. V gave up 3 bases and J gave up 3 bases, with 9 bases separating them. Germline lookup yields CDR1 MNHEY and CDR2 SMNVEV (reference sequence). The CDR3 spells CASSLTQGYNEQFF. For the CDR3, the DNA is TGTGCCAGCAGTTTGACGCAGGGCTACAATGAGCAGTTCTTC.

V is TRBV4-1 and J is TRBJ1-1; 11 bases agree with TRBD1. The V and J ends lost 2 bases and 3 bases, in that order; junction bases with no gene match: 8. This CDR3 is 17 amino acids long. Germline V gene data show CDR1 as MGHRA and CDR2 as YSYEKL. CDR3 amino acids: CASSQTPGQGVHTEAFF. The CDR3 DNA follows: TGCGCCAGCAGCCAAACACCGGGACAGGGGGTTCACACTGAAGCTTTCTTT.

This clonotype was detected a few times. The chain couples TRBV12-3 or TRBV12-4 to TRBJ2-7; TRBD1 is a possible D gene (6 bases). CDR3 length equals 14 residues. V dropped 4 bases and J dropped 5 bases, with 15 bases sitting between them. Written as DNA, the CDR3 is TGTGCCAGCAGTTCTCAGGGGCTCTTCCACGAGCAGTACTTC. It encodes CASSSQGLFHEQYF.

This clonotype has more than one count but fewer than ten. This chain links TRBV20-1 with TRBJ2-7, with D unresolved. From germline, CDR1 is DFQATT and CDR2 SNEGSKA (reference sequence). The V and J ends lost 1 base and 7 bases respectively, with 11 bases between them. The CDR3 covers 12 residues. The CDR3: CSARVSAAEQYF. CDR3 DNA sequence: TGCAGTGCTAGAGTGTCTGCCGCGGAGCAGTACTTC.

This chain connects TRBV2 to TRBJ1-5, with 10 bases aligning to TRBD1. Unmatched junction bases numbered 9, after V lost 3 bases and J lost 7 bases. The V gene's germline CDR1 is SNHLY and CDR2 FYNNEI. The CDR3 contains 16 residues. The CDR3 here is CASSDARQGADQPQHF. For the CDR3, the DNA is TGTGCCAGCAGTGATGCGAGACAGGGGGCGGACCAGCCCCAGCATTTT. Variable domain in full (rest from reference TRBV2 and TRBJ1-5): EPEVTQTPSHQVTQMGQEVILRCVPISNHLYFYWYRQILGQKVEFLVSFYNNEISEKSEIFDDQFSVERPDGSNFTLKIRSTKLEDSAMYFCASSDARQGADQPQHFGDGTRLSIL.

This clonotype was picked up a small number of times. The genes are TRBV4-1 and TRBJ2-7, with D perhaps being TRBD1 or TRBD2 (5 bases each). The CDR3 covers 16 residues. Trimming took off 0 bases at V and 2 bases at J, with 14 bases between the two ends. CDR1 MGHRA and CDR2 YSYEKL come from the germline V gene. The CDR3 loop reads CASSQDLRDGTYEQYF. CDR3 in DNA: TGCGCCAGCAGCCAAGATTTACGGGACGGAACCTACGAGCAGTACTTC.

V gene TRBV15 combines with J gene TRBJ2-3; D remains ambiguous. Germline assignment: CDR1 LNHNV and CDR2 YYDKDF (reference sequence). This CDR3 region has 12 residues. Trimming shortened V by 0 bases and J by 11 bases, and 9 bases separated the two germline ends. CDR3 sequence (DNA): TGTGCCACCAGCAGAGATGGGTGGATGCAGTATTTT. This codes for CATSRDGWMQYF.

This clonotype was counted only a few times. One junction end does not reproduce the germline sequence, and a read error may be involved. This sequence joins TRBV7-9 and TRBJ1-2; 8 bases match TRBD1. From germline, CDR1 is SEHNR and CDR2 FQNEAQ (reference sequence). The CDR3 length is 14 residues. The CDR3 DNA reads TGTGCCGGCAGCGTCCGGGACAGGAACTATGGCTACACCTTC. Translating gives CAGSVRDRNYGYTF.

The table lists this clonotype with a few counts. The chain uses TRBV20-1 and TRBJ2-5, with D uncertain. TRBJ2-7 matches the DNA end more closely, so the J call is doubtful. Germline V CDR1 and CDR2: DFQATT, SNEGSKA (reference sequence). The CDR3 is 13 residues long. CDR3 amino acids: CSARDPWSDEQYF. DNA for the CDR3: TGCAGTGCTAGAGACCCCTGGAGTGACGAGCAGTACTTC.

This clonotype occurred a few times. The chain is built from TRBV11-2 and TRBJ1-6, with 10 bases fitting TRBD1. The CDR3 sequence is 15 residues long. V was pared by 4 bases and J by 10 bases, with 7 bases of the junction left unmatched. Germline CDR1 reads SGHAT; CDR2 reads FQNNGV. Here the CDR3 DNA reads TGTGCCAGCAGCTCGCCCGGGACAGGGGTCTCACCCCTCCACTTT. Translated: CASSSPGTGVSPLHF. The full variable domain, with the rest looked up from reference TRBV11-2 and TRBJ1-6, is EAGVAQSPRYKIIEKRQSVAFWCNPISGHATLYWYQQILGQGPKLLIQFQNNGVVDDSQLPKDRFSAERLKGVDSTLKIQPAKLEDSAVYLCASSSPGTGVSPLHFGNGTRLTVT.

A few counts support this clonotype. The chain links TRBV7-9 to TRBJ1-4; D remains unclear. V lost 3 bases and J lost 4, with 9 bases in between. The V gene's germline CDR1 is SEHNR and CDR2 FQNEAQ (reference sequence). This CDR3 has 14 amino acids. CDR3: CASSFGGFNEKLFF. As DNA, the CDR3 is TGTGCCAGCAGCTTCGGAGGCTTTAATGAAAAACTGTTTTTT.

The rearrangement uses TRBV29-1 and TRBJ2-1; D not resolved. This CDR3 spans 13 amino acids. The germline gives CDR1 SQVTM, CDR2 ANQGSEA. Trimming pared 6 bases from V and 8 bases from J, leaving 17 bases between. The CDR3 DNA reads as TGCAGCGTCCATAGTATGGATTCGGATGAGCAGTTCTTC. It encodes CSVHSMDSDEQFF.

CDR3 loop: CSVAPRRAGENEQFF. The CDR3 nucleotides are TGCAGCGTTGCTCCGCGGCGAGCGGGCGAAAATGAGCAGTTCTTC. The rearrangement joins TRBV29-1 to TRBJ2-1, with TRBD2 as a possible D gene (6 bases). The V gene lost 4 bases and the J gene lost 7 bases, with 20 bases spanning the gap. The CDR3 is 15 residues long. Germline CDR1 reads SQVTM; CDR2 reads ANQGSEA.

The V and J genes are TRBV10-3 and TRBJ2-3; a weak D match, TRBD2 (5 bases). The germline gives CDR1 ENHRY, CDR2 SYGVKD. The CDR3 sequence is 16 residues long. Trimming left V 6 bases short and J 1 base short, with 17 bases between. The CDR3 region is CAISGGPTLRTDTQYF. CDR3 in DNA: TGTGCCATCAGCGGAGGACCGACACTTCGCACAGATACGCAGTATTTT.

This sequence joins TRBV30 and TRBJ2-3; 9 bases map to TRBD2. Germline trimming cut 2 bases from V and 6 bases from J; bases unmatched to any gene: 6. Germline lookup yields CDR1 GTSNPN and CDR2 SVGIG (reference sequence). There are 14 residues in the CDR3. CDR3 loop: CAWSKAGGGDTQYF. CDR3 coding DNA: TGTGCCTGGAGTAAAGCGGGGGGCGGGGATACGCAGTATTTT.

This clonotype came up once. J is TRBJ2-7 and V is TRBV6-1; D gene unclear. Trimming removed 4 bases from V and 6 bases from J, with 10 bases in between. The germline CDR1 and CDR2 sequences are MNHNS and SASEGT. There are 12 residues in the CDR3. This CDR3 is CASSGWDPEQYF. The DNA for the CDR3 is TGTGCCAGCAGTGGGTGGGATCCCGAGCAGTACTTC.

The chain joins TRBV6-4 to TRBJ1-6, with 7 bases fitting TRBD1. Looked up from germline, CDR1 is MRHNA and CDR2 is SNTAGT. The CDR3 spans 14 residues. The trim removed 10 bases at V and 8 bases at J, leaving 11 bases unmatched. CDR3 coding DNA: TGTGCCATCACACAGGGGACCGGGGATTCACCCCTCCACTTT. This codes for CAITQGTGDSPLHF.